The clone carrying this TCR beta chain turned up a few times. The antigen is not known. This sample is part of a study of human T cells and chemical hapten exposure. Turning to the study itself: Per-sample variation in TCR yield stemmed mainly from small pooled library volume differences. Overall study findings and caveats: Compared to controls, expanded TCRs made significantly more large clusters of similar CDR3s.

Time point indicated: pre-sensitization, week 0. Specified treatment: therapeutic diphenylcyclopropenone sensitization with weekly scalp DPC. Patches went on only after blood had been drawn each time. The CDR3 is 15 residues long. V was shortened by 6 bases and J by 0 bases, with 11 bases between the two germline ends. Germline-derived CDR1 and CDR2 are SGHVS and FQNEAQ. Each cDNA molecule in the library carried unique molecular identifiers. TCRdb called the RACE reads again in MiXCR, with one record for every CDR3 protein. Of tens of thousands of distinct CDR3 sequences detected, 9.9% appear once; the ten largest clones hold nearly 10%.

The rearrangement uses TRBV7-8 and TRBJ2-2; D may be TRBD2 (6 bases). The sequence was obtained from a man in his forties or fifties with alopecia areata. Some clones in this sample may be carry-over from other donors' samples. Sequenced material: whole blood, taken in connection with sensitization to the hapten diphenylcyclopropenone (DPC). The CDR3 loop reads CASSRELANTGELFF. CDR3 coding DNA: TGTGCCAGCAGTCGGGAGCTAGCGAACACCGGGGAGCTGTTTTTT.